The entry below describes one T cell receptor (beta chain). There is no known antigen for this receptor. A clone one base away is much larger, so this may be a read error. This sample is part of a study of cytomegalovirus exposure and HLA in healthy donors (TCRdb year 2017). Broadly, across the study: The 650 to 800 repertoires of the first cohort and the roughly 120 validation repertoires were produced on the same platform, according to a later analysis. Along with the approximately 650-subject first cohort, a separate validation cohort of over a hundred different subjects was used. High-throughput TCR immunosequencing, statistical association of individual TCRs with disease status, and machine learning were combined to predict cytomegalovirus infection status. The aim of the study was to test whether cataloging public T cell receptors could identify signatures of past pathogen exposure.

The donors were included in the validation cohort of over a hundred subjects, a group kept apart from the roughly 730-subject first cohort. Libraries were prepared through the immunoSEQ multiplex PCR assay. The paper's data handling went like this. A statistical classification framework was developed to diagnose cytomegalovirus status using the catalog of TCR beta chain sequences. TCRdb limited this immuneACCESS table to in-frame rearrangements with V and J called. A share of clones is missing; checked studies link under half to unresolved V genes, and the rest is unexplained. V and J calls and clone size are those listed in that table; D and trimming were worked out from the DNA. The table for this sample lists around 56,000 clones; 89% of them were counted only once. The top ten constitute over 12% of the sample. Paper-wide results and their limitations: Most TCR sequences were seen in very few donors, while some public TCRs were found in many individuals. A few of the identified cytomegalovirus-associated TCR beta chains were confirmed in vitro to be specific for cytomegalovirus antigens. All 120 or so repertoires were used to score co-occurrence in the validation cohort in a later analysis, because that analysis had no HLA typing for the cohort. In a later analysis, TCRs clustered in the first cohort were found to also tend to co-occur in the roughly 120 validation repertoires, with approximately 94% of cluster scores above 0. According to the authors, the approach could potentially be generalized to other disease states and immunological phenotypes. Cytomegalovirus status was reported to be diagnosed by the classifier with high specificity and sensitivity in both the original and validation cohorts. In the study, some 160 TCR beta chains were listed as associated with cytomegalovirus.

The sequence was obtained from a young woman in good health and CMV-seronegative. The sample consisted of PBMCs.

This receptor carries the CDR3 CASSASNTGELFF. The nucleotide sequence reads as follows: TGTGCCAGCAGTGCTAGCAACACCGGGGAGCTGTTTTTT. This chain joins TRBV13 to TRBJ2-2; a tentative D call is TRBD2 (5 bases match). The CDR3 starts with the cysteine, ends with the phenylalanine, and has 13 residues. Only CDR3 DNA is held: 39 bases, read in frame from base 1. For CDR1 and CDR2, the germline V gene (reference sequence) lists PRHDT and FYEKMQ. V is reduced by 6 bases and J by 2 bases, leaving a spacing of 7 bases between them.